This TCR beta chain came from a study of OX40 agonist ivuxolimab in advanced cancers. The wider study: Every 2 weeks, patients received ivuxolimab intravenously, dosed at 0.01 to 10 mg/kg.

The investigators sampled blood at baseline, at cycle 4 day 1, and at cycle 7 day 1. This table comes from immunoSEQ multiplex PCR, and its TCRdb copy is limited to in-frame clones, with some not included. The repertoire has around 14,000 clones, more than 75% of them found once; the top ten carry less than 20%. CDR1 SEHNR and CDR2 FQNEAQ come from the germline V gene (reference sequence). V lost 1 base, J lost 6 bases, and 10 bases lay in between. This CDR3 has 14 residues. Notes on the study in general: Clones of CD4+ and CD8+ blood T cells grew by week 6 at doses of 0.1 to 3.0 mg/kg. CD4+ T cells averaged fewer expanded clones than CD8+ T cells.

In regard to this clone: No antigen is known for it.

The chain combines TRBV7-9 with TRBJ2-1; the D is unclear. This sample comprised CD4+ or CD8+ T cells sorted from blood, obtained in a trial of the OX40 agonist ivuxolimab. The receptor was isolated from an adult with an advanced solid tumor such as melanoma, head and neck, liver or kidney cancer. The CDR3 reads CASSLVQYRNEQFF. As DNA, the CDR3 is TGTGCCAGCAGCTTAGTCCAGTACCGCAATGAGCAGTTCTTC.